What follows are 17 T cell receptor beta chains derived from one specimen sequenced in a study of blood T cell repertoires in COVID-19. Repertoires were generated with immunoSEQ multiplex PCR, while TCRdb's copy carries only in-frame clones and drops some. The table lists 35,000 to 45,000 clones, under 85% of them singletons, with roughly 30% in the top ten. Specimen: peripheral blood. The receptors were gathered from a woman aged 80 or older with acute or convalescent COVID-19.

The gene calls are TRBV12-3 or TRBV12-4 and TRBJ1-1; D not certain. This CDR3 spans 12 amino acids. The V end lost 3 bases, the J end lost 1 base, and 3 bases lay between the germline ends. The CDR3 DNA follows: TGTGCCAGCAGTTTCGGGAACACTGAAGCTTTCTTT. Translation gives CASSFGNTEAFF.

The CDR3, as DNA: TGTGCCAGCAGCCGGGGGACTAGCGACTCCTACGAGCAGTACTTC. Its translation: CASSRGTSDSYEQYF. The chain uses TRBV5-4 and TRBJ2-7; 10 bases map to TRBD2. CDR3 length: 15 residues. Trimming at V came to 4 bases and at J to 0 bases, leaving 4 bases not matched to a gene. Germline V gene data show CDR1 as SGHNT and CDR2 as YYREEE (reference sequence).

This chain joins TRBV25-1 and TRBJ1-1, with 9 bases fitting TRBD1. The CDR3 has 16 residues. Looked up from germline, CDR1 is MGHDK and CDR2 is SYGVNS. Losses at the gene ends were 4 bases for V and 6 bases for J; bases not matched to a gene: 12. In DNA form, the CDR3 reads TGTGCCAGCAGTGGGGGGACAGGGAGGCAGAAGGCTGAAGCTTTCTTT. It is translated as CASSGGTGRQKAEAFF.

The J gene is TRBJ2-7, the V gene TRBV10-3; weak D call: TRBD1 (7 bases). CDR1 is ENHRY, CDR2 SYGVKD, per germline. Trimming pared 7 bases from V and 5 bases from J, leaving 18 bases between. The CDR3 has 14 residues. As DNA, the CDR3 is TGTGCCATCAAGGAGGGGGCTCGCCAGGACGAGCAGTACTTC. Translation gives CAIKEGARQDEQYF.

The J gene is TRBJ2-7, the V gene TRBV27; D uncertain. Trimming removed 2 bases from V and 0 bases from J, with 8 bases in between. CDR1 is MNHEY and CDR2 is SMNVEV in the germline V gene (reference sequence). This CDR3 contains 14 residues. The CDR3 loop reads CASSLQAASYEQYF. CDR3 DNA: TGTGCCAGCAGTTTACAGGCAGCCTCCTACGAGCAGTACTTC.

The chain employs TRBV19 and TRBJ1-2, with TRBD1 as a possible D gene (5 bases). The CDR3 is 15 amino acids. Germline CDR1 reads LNHDA; CDR2 reads SQIVND (reference sequence). With 5 bases removed from V and 3 bases from J, the gap between germline ends came to 16 bases. In nucleotides, the CDR3 is TGTGCCAGTAGTCCGATCGGGGGGATGTACTATGGCTACACCTTC. Its translation is CASSPIGGMYYGYTF.

CDR3 nucleotide sequence: TGTGCCAGCAGCTTCGGGTCCCACACAGATACGCAGTATTTT. Translation gives CASSFGSHTDTQYF. This chain joins TRBV7-3 and TRBJ2-3; D is uncertain. Germline loops: CDR1 SGHTA, CDR2 FQGTGA. The V and J ends lost 3 bases and 2 bases respectively, with 9 bases between them. The CDR3 has 14 amino acids.

This clone was found a few times. The rearrangement uses TRBV7-8 and TRBJ2-1; 13 positions match TRBD2. After removal of 5 bases from V and 2 bases from J, the junction contained 6 bases not matched to a gene. CDR1 is SGHVS, CDR2 FQNEAQ, per germline. The CDR3 length is 17 residues. The CDR3 DNA is TGTGCCAGCAGCCGACAACTAGCGGGAGGGCCCTACAATGAGCAGTTCTTC. As protein: CASSRQLAGGPYNEQFF.

This sequence joins TRBV27 and TRBJ2-3; TRBD2 matches at 15 bases. CDR1 is MNHEY and CDR2 is SMNVEV in the germline V gene (reference sequence). V shed 5 bases, J shed 6 bases, and the junction held 9 bases outside the gene matches. The CDR3 covers 17 residues. This CDR3 reads CASSPGLAGGPGDTQYF. The CDR3, as DNA: TGTGCCAGCAGTCCCGGACTAGCGGGAGGGCCGGGGGATACGCAGTATTTT.

The rearrangement links TRBV5-1 to TRBJ2-7; 7 bases line up with TRBD1. V trimming: 2 bases; J trimming: 3 bases; junction bases outside the gene matches: 5. The CDR3 spans 14 residues. Germline V gene lookup returns CDR1 SGHRS and CDR2 YFSETQ. This chain's CDR3 is CASSFRDSLYEQYF. CDR3 DNA sequence: TGCGCCAGCAGCTTCCGGGACAGCCTCTACGAGCAGTACTTC.

Only one count was recorded for this clone. The chain uses TRBV5-5 and TRBJ2-1; possibly TRBD2 for D (6 bases). The CDR3 runs 13 residues. Trimming removed 5 bases at V and 8 bases at J, with 14 bases between. Germline lookup yields CDR1 SGHKS and CDR2 YYEKEE (reference sequence). DNA of the CDR3: TGTGCCAGCAGTTTACCCGGGGGAGATGAGCAGTTCTTC. Translated, it gives CASSLPGGDEQFF.

The rearrangement joins TRBV11-3 to TRBJ2-1; D remains ambiguous. This CDR3 spans 15 amino acids. Per germline, CDR1 SGHNT and CDR2 YENEEA. Between the trimmed V and J ends, which lost 5 bases and 3 bases, there was a span of 14 bases. The CDR3 loop is CASSQRGGDYNEQFF. The CDR3 bases are TGTGCCAGCAGCCAGAGAGGTGGAGACTACAATGAGCAGTTCTTC.

The chain is built from TRBV18 and TRBJ2-1; a weak D match, TRBD2 (6 bases). Looked up from germline, CDR1 is KGHSH and CDR2 is LQKENI. Between the trimmed V and J ends, which lost 0 bases and 2 bases, there was a span of 11 bases. The CDR3 extends over 16 amino acids. The CDR3 region has the DNA TGTGCCAGCTCACCACCTCAGGGAGGCCCCTACAATGAGCAGTTCTTC. Translation gives CASSPPQGGPYNEQFF. Complete variable domain (other parts from reference TRBV18 and TRBJ2-1): NAGVMQNPRHLVRRRGQEARLRCSPMKGHSHVYWYRQLPEEGLKFMVYLQKENIIDESGMPKERFSAEFPKEGPSILRIQQVVRGDSAAYFCASSPPQGGPYNEQFFGPGTRLTVL.

J is TRBJ1-2 and V is TRBV19; 8 bases align to TRBD1. The CDR3 is 14 amino acids. Trimming took 9 bases from V and 2 from J; bases not matched to a gene: 8. Germline CDR1 is LNHDA and CDR2 is SQIVND (reference sequence). CDR3 DNA sequence: TGTGCCAGCCACAACCGACAGGGGAACTATGGCTACACCTTC. Its protein is CASHNRQGNYGYTF. The whole variable domain, remainder taken from reference TRBV19 and TRBJ1-2, is DGGITQSPKYLFRKEGQNVTLSCEQNLNHDAMYWYRQDPGQGLRLIYYSQIVNDFQKGDIAEGYSVSREKKESFPLTVTSAQKNPTAFYLCASHNRQGNYGYTFGSGTRLTVV.

The sample holds one count of this clone. This chain connects TRBV5-1 to TRBJ1-1; maybe TRBD1 (5 bases). V shed 3 bases and J shed 5 bases, with 14 bases lying between them. Per the germline V gene, CDR1 is SGHRS and CDR2 is YFSETQ. The CDR3 totals 14 residues. The CDR3 loop reads CASSSGSLDTEAFF. As DNA, the CDR3 is TGCGCCAGCAGCTCAGGGTCCCTGGATACTGAAGCTTTCTTT.

The chain joins TRBV30 to TRBJ1-1; the D gene is possibly TRBD1 (5 bases). CDR3 size: 12 residues. Between the trimmed V and J ends, which lost 3 bases and 4 bases, there was a span of 9 bases. The germline V gene has CDR1 GTSNPN and CDR2 SVGIG (reference sequence). The CDR3, as DNA: TGTGCCTGGAGCGGGGGGGGCACTGAAGCTTTCTTT. Translation: CAWSGGGTEAFF.

This rearrangement joins TRBV30 to TRBJ1-3; no firm D call. The V gene lost 3 bases and the J gene lost 2 bases, with 17 bases spanning the gap. CDR3 size: 16 residues. Germline V gives CDR1 GTSNPN, CDR2 SVGIG (reference sequence). This chain's CDR3 is CAWSGLGVLPGNTIYF. The CDR3 bases are TGTGCCTGGAGCGGCTTGGGAGTTTTGCCTGGAAACACCATATATTTT.